The 8 T cell receptor beta chains presented below share a single source sample, sequenced in a study of tumor-infiltrating lymphocytes in primary liver carcinoma. TCR beta cDNA was made from 400 to 600 ng total RNA with a constant-region primer. Investigators got TCR beta libraries out of three nested multiplex PCR rounds, done with slightly modified ARM-PCR. The opening two PCR rounds, 10 cycles each, paired TRBV1-TRBV30 forward primers with a C-beta reverse primer. TCRdb re-derived calls from the multiplex PCR reads in MiXCR, one entry per CDR3 protein. This table holds approximately 340,000 distinct CDR3 sequences, less than 70% found once. Germline DNA was also extracted, and blood RNA derived from unsorted whole blood. The sample taken for sequencing was peripheral blood. The receptors originated from a man in his forties or fifties with primary liver carcinoma and hepatitis B virus infection.

The sample holds many counts of this clonotype. The chain has TRBV11-2 and TRBJ2-1; TRBD2 matches at 9 bases. The V gene end was trimmed by 4 bases and the J gene end by 7 bases; junction bases not matched to a gene: 8. In germline, CDR1 is SGHAT, CDR2 FQNNGV. There are 15 residues in the CDR3. CDR3 loop: CASSSVAGAFNEQFF. CDR3 nucleotide sequence: TGTGCCAGCAGCTCGGTAGCGGGAGCATTTAATGAGCAGTTCTTC.

V gene TRBV4-1 combines with J gene TRBJ2-7; D uncertain. Germline V CDR1 and CDR2: MGHRA, YSYEKL. Trimming removed 1 base from V and 0 bases from J, with 13 bases in between. This CDR3 is 16 amino acids long. CDR3 sequence reads: CASSQAMSPSSYEQYF. The CDR3 bases are TGCGCCAGCAGCCAAGCAATGAGTCCCAGCTCCTACGAGCAGTACTTC.

V is TRBV5-1 and J is TRBJ2-1; D might be TRBD1 or TRBD2, each matching 5 bases. Trimming cost V 1 base and J 0 bases, with 14 bases left between them. The CDR3 runs 17 residues. CDR1 is SGHRS, CDR2 YFSETQ, per germline. Here the CDR3 DNA reads TGCGCCAGCAGCTTGCTCGGGGCTGGAAGCTCCTACAATGAGCAGTTCTTC. Translated, it gives CASSLLGAGSSYNEQFF.

Worth noting for this clonotype: A much larger clone differs from this one at a single base, so this may be a read error. J is TRBJ2-7 and V is TRBV29-1, with 7 bases identical to TRBD1. The CDR3 sequence is 15 residues long. Germline CDR1 reads SQVTM; CDR2 reads ANQGSEA. CDR3 DNA: TGCAGCGTGTGGGACAGCGGCAGGGGGTCCTACGAGCGGTACTTC. Protein sequence: CSVWDSGRGSYERYF.

This rearrangement joins TRBV28 to TRBJ2-1; the match to TRBD2 covers 9 bases. CDR3 size: 17 residues. Germline CDR1 is MDHEN and CDR2 is SYDVKM. V dropped 4 bases and J dropped 9; count of bases not matched to a gene: 16. CDR3 DNA sequence: TGTGCCAGCAGTTCACCCCAGGGCGGGGGGGTTAGGAGTGAGCAGTTCTTC. Its translation: CASSSPQGGGVRSEQFF.

Worth noting for this clonotype: One end of the junction is discordant with germline, which a read error may explain. The rearrangement uses TRBV4-2 and TRBJ1-1; the D gene is possibly TRBD1 (5 bases). Per the germline V gene, CDR1 is LGHNA and CDR2 is YNFKEQ. The CDR3 spans 13 residues. CDR3 sequence reads: CASGQFMDTEAFF. CDR3 coding DNA: TGTGCCAGCGGCCAATTCATGGACACCGAAGCTTTCTTT.

Only a few counts were recorded for this clonotype. CDR3 region: CASSLDYGYNEQFF. The CDR3 coding sequence is TGTGCCAGCAGCTTAGACTACGGCTACAATGAGCAGTTCTTC. The genes are TRBV7-9 and TRBJ2-1; D is undetermined. The CDR3 has 14 residues. Trimming took 1 base from V and 3 from J, leaving 7 bases between them. Germline loops: CDR1 SEHNR, CDR2 FQNEAQ (reference sequence).

The CDR3 loop is CACTGDRGAETQYF. CDR3 DNA: TGTGCCTGCACAGGGGACAGGGGGGCAGAGACCCAGTACTTC. This chain joins TRBV30 and TRBJ2-5, with TRBD1 matching over 11 bases. Trimming cost V 6 bases and J 4 bases; bases outside gene matches: 7. This CDR3 contains 14 residues. Germline V CDR1 and CDR2: GTSNPN, SVGIG (reference sequence). Based on the CDR3 plus reference TRBV30 and TRBJ2-5, the full variable domain is SQTIHQWPATLVQPVGSPLSLECTVEGTSNPNLYWYRQAAGRGLQLLFYSVGIGQISSEVPQNLSASRPQDRQFILSSKKLLLSDSGFYLCACTGDRGAETQYFGPGTRLLVL.